This passage covers 20 T cell receptor beta chains from one sample sequenced in a study of shared clonotypes between healthy human individuals. The data were produced by immunoSEQ multiplex PCR, yet TCRdb's version contains in-frame clones alone and is incomplete. The sample carries about 1.1 million clones, approximately 80% recorded once. Sequenced input: memory CD4+ T cells from PBMCs. Subset given: CD45RA-negative fraction. These receptors all stem from a man aged 18 to 29 in good health. Some clones in this sample may be carry-over from other donors' samples.

The rearrangement uses TRBV5-1 and TRBJ2-1; TRBD2 aligns across 15 bases. V gave up 4 bases and J gave up 8 bases; unmatched junction bases: 19. This CDR3 has 20 amino acids. In germline, CDR1 is SGHRS, CDR2 YFSETQ. The CDR3 coding sequence is TGCGCCAGCAGCCTAGGATCAGGGACTAGCGGGAGGCAAGGTTGGGATGAGCAGTTCTTC. Protein: CASSLGSGTSGRQGWDEQFF.

The chain is built from TRBV28 and TRBJ1-1, with D unresolved. Trimming took off 2 bases at V and 6 bases at J, with 13 bases between the two ends. The CDR3 is 14 residues long. The germline V gene has CDR1 MDHEN and CDR2 SYDVKM. Written as DNA, the CDR3 is TGTGCCAGCAGTTTAATGACTCAGGCCCCTGAAGCTTTCTTT. It codes for CASSLMTQAPEAFF.

On this clone: Since a far larger clone is one base different, this is likely a read error. Other DNA sequences of this sample code for an identical CDR3. V is TRBV11-2 and J is TRBJ1-4, with 10 positions matching TRBD1. The CDR3 is made up of 14 amino acids. Germline V lookup: CDR1 SGHAT, CDR2 FQNNGV. Germline trimming cut 1 base from V and 8 bases from J; bases unmatched to any gene: 1. CDR3 coding DNA: TGTGCCAGCAGCTTAGGACAGGGGGCGGAAAAACTGTTTTTT. This encodes CASSLGQGAEKLFF.

The V call is TRBV10-3, the J call TRBJ2-1; 7 bases fit TRBD2. CDR1 and CDR2 (germline): ENHRY, SYGVKD. With V trimmed by 6 bases and J by 0 bases, 14 bases remained unmatched. The CDR3 spans 18 residues. The CDR3 sequence is CAIRPGGTPERSYNEQFF. CDR3 sequence (DNA): TGTGCCATCAGACCCGGGGGGACCCCTGAGCGCTCCTACAATGAGCAGTTCTTC.

On this clone: A clone one base away is much larger, so this may be a read error. The genes are TRBV28 and TRBJ2-7; 13 bases are shared with TRBD2. With V trimmed by 5 bases and J by 0 bases, 13 bases remained unmatched. Germline lookup yields CDR1 MDHEN and CDR2 SYDVKM. This CDR3 has 19 residues. The CDR3 reads CASSPRTSGGRGLSYEQYF. The CDR3 nucleotides are TGTGCCAGCAGTCCGCGGACTAGCGGGGGAAGGGGTCTCTCCTACGAGCAGTACTTC.

The V gene is TRBV5-1, the J gene TRBJ1-2; D is perhaps TRBD1 (6 bases). The ends were cut back, 0 bases at V and 7 bases at J, with 10 bases in the middle. CDR3 length: 13 residues. Germline CDR1 reads SGHRS; CDR2 reads YFSETQ. This CDR3 reads CASSLDGGLGYTF. The CDR3 DNA is TGCGCCAGCAGCTTGGATGGGGGGCTTGGCTACACCTTC.

V gene TRBV5-5 combines with J gene TRBJ1-2, with D perhaps TRBD1 (5 bases). Trimming took 3 bases from V and 6 from J, leaving 12 bases between them. Per germline, CDR1 SGHKS and CDR2 YYEKEE (reference sequence). This CDR3 has 13 residues. CDR3 nucleotides: TGTGCCAGCAGCTCACTGGGGGGAAATGGCTACACCTTC. Translating it yields CASSSLGGNGYTF.

This clone appeared a few times. The CDR3, as DNA: TGTGCCAGCTCACCACCGGACGGACAAAACATTCAGTACTTC. This translates into CASSPPDGQNIQYF. The V call is TRBV18, the J call TRBJ2-4; D uncertain. The CDR3 runs 14 residues. Trimming removed 0 bases at V and 5 bases at J, with 8 bases between. Germline V gene data show CDR1 as KGHSH and CDR2 as LQKENI. The entire variable domain, with the rest obtained from reference TRBV18 and TRBJ2-4, is as follows: NAGVMQNPRHLVRRRGQEARLRCSPMKGHSHVYWYRQLPEEGLKFMVYLQKENIIDESGMPKERFSAEFPKEGPSILRIQQVVRGDSAAYFCASSPPDGQNIQYFGAGTRLSVL.

There are many counts of this clone. The chain employs TRBV9 and TRBJ1-5; 7 nucleotides match TRBD1. The CDR3 runs to 15 residues. With 0 bases clipped from V and 7 bases from J, the junction kept 7 bases outside the gene matches. CDR1 and CDR2 from the germline V gene are SGDLS and YYNGEE. The CDR3 loop reads CASSVEGARGQPQHF. The CDR3 DNA follows: TGTGCCAGCAGCGTAGAGGGGGCGCGGGGACAGCCCCAGCATTTT.

DNA for the CDR3: TGTGCCAGCAGTGAAGCGGCACTAGCGGGAGTTCCAACCGGGGAGCTGTTTTTT. As protein: CASSEAALAGVPTGELFF. J is TRBJ2-2 and V is TRBV6-1; TRBD2 matches at 11 bases. V lost 0 bases to trimming and J lost 5 bases; unmatched junction nucleotides: 8. Germline V CDR1 and CDR2: MNHNS, SASEGT. The CDR3 extends over 18 amino acids.

The gene calls are TRBV30 and TRBJ1-1; D uncertain. The CDR3 runs 14 residues. Germline loops: CDR1 GTSNPN, CDR2 SVGIG (reference sequence). V lost 8 bases to trimming and J lost 0 bases, with 16 bases between them. CDR3 coding DNA: TGTGCCGGGGATCGCGCTTCCATGAACACTGAAGCTTTCTTT. Its protein is CAGDRASMNTEAFF. The full variable domain, in which reference TRBV30 and TRBJ1-1 provide the parts outside the CDR3, is SQTIHQWPATLVQPVGSPLSLECTVEGTSNPNLYWYRQAAGRGLQLLFYSVGIGQISSEVPQNLSASRPQDRQFILSSKKLLLSDSGFYLCAGDRASMNTEAFFGQGTRLTVV.

This clone appeared a single time. The chain has TRBV7-8 and TRBJ1-1; perhaps TRBD1 as D (6 bases). Trimming stripped 5 bases from V and 4 bases from J, with 14 bases between. This CDR3 spans 14 amino acids. Per germline, CDR1 SGHVS and CDR2 FQNEAQ. The CDR3 reads CASSDGGAFTEAFF. The CDR3 nucleotides read TGTGCCAGCAGCGACGGGGGGGCGTTCACTGAAGCTTTCTTT.

This clone has just one count. V is TRBV5-1 and J is TRBJ1-2, with D perhaps matching TRBD1 (5 bases). The CDR3 totals 13 residues. Germline lookup yields CDR1 SGHRS and CDR2 YFSETQ. Between the trimmed V and J ends, which lost 2 bases and 8 bases, there was a span of 13 bases. The CDR3 DNA reads as TGCGCCAGCAGCTTAGGGACGGGGACCGGCTACACCTTC. This translates into CASSLGTGTGYTF.

This rearrangement joins TRBV25-1 to TRBJ1-1; D not resolved. The CDR3 is 15 residues long. CDR1 MGHDK and CDR2 SYGVNS come from the germline V gene. V gave up 5 bases and J gave up 4 bases, with 17 bases separating them. The CDR3 sequence is CASSRGLGSGTEAFF. The CDR3 DNA follows: TGTGCCAGCAGTCGTGGACTGGGATCGGGCACTGAAGCTTTCTTT.

The chain combines TRBV5-5 with TRBJ2-5; TRBD2 matches at 11 bases. From germline, CDR1 is SGHKS and CDR2 YYEKEE (reference sequence). With 4 bases clipped from V and 1 base from J, the junction kept 9 bases outside the gene matches. The CDR3 consists of 17 residues. The CDR3 spells CASSLSLAGGFQETQYF. The CDR3 DNA sequence: TGTGCCAGCAGCCTGAGTTTAGCGGGAGGGTTCCAAGAGACCCAGTACTTC. The variable domain in full, with the rest retrieved from reference TRBV5-5 and TRBJ2-5, is DAGVTQSPTHLIKTRGQQVTLRCSPISGHKSVSWYQQVLGQGPQFIFQYYEKEERGRGNFPDRFSARQFPNYSSELNVNALLLGDSALYLCASSLSLAGGFQETQYFGPGTRLLVL.

V is TRBV4-2 and J is TRBJ2-7; 10 positions agree with TRBD2. CDR3 length: 16 amino acids. J was trimmed by 2 bases and V by 4 bases; bases with no gene match: 8. Germline CDR1 is LGHNA and CDR2 is YNFKEQ. The CDR3 here is CASSRGESGRAYEQYF. In DNA form, the CDR3 reads TGTGCCAGCAGCCGAGGGGAAAGCGGGAGGGCCTACGAGCAGTACTTC.

The V gene is TRBV18, the J gene TRBJ1-1; 7 bases agree with TRBD1. The CDR3 runs to 15 residues. Germline V gene sequence: CDR1 KGHSH, CDR2 LQKENI. The V gene end was trimmed by 4 bases and the J gene end by 3 bases; junction bases not matched to a gene: 8. CDR3 DNA sequence: TGTGCCAGCTCACTAGCCATACAGGGGTACACTGAAGCTTTCTTT. Protein sequence: CASSLAIQGYTEAFF.

The CDR3 sequence: CASSLEGTSWPKTEAFF. CDR3 DNA sequence: TGTGCCAGCAGCTTAGAGGGGACCTCCTGGCCTAAGACTGAAGCTTTCTTT. The gene calls are TRBV7-6 and TRBJ1-1; tentative D call: TRBD1 (5 bases). Germline CDR1 and CDR2: SGHVS and FNYEAQ. The CDR3 runs 17 residues. With 1 base removed from V and 5 bases from J, the gap between germline ends came to 20 bases.

V gene TRBV20-1 combines with J gene TRBJ1-2; perhaps TRBD1 as D (5 bases). The germline CDR1 and CDR2 sequences are DFQATT and SNEGSKA (reference sequence). Trimming pared 8 bases from V and 0 bases from J, leaving 7 bases between. This CDR3 has 11 residues. The CDR3 DNA reads TGCAGTACGGACACTAACTATGGCTACACCTTC. Encoded protein: CSTDTNYGYTF.

This clone was seen more than once but under ten times. The rearrangement joins TRBV7-3 to TRBJ1-1; D remains ambiguous. Germline CDR1 SGHTA, CDR2 FQGTGA. The germline V and J ends were trimmed by 5 bases and 4 bases, with 11 bases remaining between them. The CDR3 spans 13 residues. The CDR3 is CASSVQRATEAFF. The CDR3 DNA follows: TGTGCCAGCAGCGTCCAGCGTGCCACTGAAGCTTTCTTT.